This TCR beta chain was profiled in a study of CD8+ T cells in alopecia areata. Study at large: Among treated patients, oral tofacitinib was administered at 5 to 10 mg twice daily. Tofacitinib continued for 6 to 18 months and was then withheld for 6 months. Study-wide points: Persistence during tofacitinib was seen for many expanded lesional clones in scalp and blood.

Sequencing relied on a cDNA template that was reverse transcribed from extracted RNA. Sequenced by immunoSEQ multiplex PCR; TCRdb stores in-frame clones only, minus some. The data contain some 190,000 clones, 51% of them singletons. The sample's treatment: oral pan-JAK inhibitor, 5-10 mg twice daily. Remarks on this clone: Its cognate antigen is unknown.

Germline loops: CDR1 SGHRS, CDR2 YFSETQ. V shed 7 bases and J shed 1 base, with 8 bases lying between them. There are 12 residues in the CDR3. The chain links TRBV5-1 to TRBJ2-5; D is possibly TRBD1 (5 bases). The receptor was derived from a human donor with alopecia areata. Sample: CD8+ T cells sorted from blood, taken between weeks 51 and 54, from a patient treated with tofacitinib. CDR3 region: CASGDSQETQYF. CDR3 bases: TGCGCCAGCGGCGACAGCCAAGAGACCCAGTACTTC.